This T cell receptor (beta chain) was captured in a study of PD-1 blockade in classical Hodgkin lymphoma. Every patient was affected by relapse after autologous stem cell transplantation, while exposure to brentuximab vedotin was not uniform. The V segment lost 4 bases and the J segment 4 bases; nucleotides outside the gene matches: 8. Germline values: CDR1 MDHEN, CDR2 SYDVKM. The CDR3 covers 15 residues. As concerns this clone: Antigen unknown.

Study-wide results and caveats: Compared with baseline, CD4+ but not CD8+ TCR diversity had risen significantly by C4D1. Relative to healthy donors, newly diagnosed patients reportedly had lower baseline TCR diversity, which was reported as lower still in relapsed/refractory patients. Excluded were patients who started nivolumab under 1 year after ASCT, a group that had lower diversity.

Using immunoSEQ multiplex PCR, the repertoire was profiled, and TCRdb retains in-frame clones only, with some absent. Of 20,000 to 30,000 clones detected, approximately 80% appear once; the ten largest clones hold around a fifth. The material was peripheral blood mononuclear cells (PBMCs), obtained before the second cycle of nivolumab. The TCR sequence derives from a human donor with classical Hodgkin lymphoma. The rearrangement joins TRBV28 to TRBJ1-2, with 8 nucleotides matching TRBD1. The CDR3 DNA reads TGTGCCAGCAGTTCACTCAGGGGGCCGAGCTATGGCTACACCTTC. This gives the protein CASSSLRGPSYGYTF.